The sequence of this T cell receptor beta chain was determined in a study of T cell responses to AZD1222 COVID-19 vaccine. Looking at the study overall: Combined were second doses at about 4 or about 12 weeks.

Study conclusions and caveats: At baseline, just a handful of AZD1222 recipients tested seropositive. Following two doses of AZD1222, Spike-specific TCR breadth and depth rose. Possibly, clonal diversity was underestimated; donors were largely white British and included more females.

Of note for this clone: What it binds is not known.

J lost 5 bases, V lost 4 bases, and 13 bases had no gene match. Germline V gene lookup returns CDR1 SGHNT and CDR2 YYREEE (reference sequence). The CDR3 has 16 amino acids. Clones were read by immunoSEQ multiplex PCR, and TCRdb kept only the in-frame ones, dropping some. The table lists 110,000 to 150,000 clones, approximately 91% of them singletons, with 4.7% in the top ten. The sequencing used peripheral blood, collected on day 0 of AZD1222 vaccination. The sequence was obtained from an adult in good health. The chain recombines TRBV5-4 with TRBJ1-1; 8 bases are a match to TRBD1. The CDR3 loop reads CASSLEAFTGGTEAFF. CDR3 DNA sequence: TGTGCCAGCAGCCTAGAAGCGTTTACAGGGGGAACTGAAGCTTTCTTT.